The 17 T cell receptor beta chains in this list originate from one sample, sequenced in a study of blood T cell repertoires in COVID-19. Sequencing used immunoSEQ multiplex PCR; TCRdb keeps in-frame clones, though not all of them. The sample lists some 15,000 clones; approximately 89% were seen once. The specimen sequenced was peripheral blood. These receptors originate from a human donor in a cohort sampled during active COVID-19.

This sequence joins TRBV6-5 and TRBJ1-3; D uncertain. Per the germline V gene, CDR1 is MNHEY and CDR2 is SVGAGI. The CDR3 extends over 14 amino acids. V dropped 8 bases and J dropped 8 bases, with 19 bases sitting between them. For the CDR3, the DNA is TGTGCCAGCGGAGTTTGGTCGTCTGTAGACACCATATATTTT. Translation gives CASGVWSSVDTIYF.

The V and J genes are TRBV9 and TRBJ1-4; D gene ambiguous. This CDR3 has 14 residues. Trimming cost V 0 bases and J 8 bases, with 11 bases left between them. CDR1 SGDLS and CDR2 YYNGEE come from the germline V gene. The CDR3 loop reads CASSVGQRREKLFF. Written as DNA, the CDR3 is TGTGCCAGCAGCGTAGGGCAGAGGAGGGAAAAACTGTTTTTT.

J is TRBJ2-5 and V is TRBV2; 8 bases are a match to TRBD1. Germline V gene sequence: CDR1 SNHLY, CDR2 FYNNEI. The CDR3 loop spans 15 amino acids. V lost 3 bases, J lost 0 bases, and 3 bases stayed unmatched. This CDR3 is CASSEDRAYQETQYF. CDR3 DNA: TGTGCCAGCAGTGAGGACAGGGCATACCAAGAGACCCAGTACTTC.

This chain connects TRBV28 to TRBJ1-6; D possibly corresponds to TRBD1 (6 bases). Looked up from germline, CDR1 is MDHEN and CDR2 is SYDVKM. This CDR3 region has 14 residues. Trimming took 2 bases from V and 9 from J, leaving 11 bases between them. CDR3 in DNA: TGTGCCAGCAGTTTAAGAGGGGGTTTTTCACCCCTCCACTTT. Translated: CASSLRGGFSPLHF. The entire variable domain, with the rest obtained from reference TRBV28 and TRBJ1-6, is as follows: DVKVTQSSRYLVKRTGEKVFLECVQDMDHENMFWYRQDPGLGLRLIYFSYDVKMKEKGDIPEGYSVSREKKERFSLILESASTNQTSMYLCASSLRGGFSPLHFGNGTRLTVT.

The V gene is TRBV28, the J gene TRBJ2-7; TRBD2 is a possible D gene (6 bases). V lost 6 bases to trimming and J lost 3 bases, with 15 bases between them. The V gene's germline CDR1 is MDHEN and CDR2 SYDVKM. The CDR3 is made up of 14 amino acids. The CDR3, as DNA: TGTGCCAGCAGCCCTCTAGCGAACCGCTACGAGCAGTACTTC. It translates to CASSPLANRYEQYF.

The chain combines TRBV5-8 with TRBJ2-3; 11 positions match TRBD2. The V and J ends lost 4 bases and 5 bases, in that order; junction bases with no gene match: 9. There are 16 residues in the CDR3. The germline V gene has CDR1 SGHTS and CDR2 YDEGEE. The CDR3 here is CASSAVAGGREDTQYF. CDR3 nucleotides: TGTGCCAGCAGCGCCGTAGCGGGAGGGCGGGAAGATACGCAGTATTTT.

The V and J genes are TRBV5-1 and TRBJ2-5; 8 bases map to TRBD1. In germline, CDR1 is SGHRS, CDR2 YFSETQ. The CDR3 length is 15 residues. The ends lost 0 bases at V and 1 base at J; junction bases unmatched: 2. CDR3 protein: CASSLGTGPQETQYF. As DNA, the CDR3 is TGCGCCAGCAGCTTGGGGACAGGGCCCCAAGAGACCCAGTACTTC.

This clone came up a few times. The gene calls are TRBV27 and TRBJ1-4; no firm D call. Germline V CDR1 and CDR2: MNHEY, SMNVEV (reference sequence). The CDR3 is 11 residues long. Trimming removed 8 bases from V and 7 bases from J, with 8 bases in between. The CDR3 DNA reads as TGTGCCAGCTCCTACGGTGAAAAACTGTTTTTT. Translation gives CASSYGEKLFF.

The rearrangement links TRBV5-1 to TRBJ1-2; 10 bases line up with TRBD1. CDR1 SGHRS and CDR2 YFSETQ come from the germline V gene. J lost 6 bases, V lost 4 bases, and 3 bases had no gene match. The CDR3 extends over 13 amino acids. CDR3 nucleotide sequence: TGCGCCAGCAGCGCAGGACAGGGGGATGGCTACACCTTC. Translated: CASSAGQGDGYTF.

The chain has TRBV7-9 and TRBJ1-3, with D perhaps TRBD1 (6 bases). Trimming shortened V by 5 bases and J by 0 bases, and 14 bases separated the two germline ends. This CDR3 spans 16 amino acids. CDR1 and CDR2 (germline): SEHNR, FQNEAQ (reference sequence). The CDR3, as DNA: TGTGCCAGCAGCCCTCTTGGACAGTTCTCTGGAAACACCATATATTTT. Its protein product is CASSPLGQFSGNTIYF.

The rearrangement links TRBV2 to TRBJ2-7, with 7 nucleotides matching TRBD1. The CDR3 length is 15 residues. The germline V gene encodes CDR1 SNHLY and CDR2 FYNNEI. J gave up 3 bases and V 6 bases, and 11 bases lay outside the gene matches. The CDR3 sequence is CASSRRDSTYYEQYF. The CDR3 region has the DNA TGTGCCAGCAGCAGACGGGACAGCACCTACTACGAGCAGTACTTC.

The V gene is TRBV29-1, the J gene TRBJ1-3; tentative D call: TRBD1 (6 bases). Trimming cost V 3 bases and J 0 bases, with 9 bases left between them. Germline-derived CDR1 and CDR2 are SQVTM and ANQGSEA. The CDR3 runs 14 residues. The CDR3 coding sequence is TGCAGCGTTGAGACAGGCCCCTCTGGAAACACCATATATTTT. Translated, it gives CSVETGPSGNTIYF. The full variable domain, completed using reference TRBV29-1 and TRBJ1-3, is SAVISQKPSRDICQRGTSLTIQCQVDSQVTMMFWYRQQPGQSLTLIATANQGSEATYESGFVIDKFPISRPNLTFSTLTVSNMSPEDSSIYLCSVETGPSGNTIYFGEGSWLTVV.

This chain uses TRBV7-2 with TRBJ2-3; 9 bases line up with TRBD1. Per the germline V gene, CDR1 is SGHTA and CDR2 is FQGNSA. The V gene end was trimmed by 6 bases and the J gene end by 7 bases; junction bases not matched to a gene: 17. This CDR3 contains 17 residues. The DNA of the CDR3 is TGTGCCAGCAGGCCAATCCCGGTGGGACAGGGTGGTTATACGCAGTATTTT. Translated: CASRPIPVGQGGYTQYF.

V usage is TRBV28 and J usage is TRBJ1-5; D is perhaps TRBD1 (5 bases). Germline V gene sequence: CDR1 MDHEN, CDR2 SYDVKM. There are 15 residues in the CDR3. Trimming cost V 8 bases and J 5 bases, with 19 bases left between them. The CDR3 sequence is CASAIGGGADQPQHF. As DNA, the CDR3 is TGTGCCAGCGCAATCGGGGGAGGCGCGGATCAGCCCCAGCATTTT.

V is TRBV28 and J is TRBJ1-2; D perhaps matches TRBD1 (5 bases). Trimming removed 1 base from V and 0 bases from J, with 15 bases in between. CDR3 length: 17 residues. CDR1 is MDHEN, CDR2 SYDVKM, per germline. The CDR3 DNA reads TGTGCCAGCAGTTTATTGGCAGGGCCCTCGACTAACTATGGCTACACCTTC. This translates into CASSLLAGPSTNYGYTF.

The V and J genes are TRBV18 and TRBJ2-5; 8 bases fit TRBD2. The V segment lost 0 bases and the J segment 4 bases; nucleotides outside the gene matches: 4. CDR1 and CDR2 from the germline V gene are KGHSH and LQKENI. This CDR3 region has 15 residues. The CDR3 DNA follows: TGTGCCAGCTCACCACCCGGGAGGGGCGGAGAGACCCAGTACTTC. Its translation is CASSPPGRGGETQYF.

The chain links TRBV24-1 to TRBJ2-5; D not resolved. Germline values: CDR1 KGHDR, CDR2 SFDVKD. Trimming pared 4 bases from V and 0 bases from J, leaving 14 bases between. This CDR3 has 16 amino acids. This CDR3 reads CATSDTKDGNQETQYF. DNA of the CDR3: TGTGCCACCAGTGACACTAAAGACGGCAACCAAGAGACCCAGTACTTC.